This T cell receptor beta chain was sequenced in a study of technical replicates of blood from a handful of donors. V dropped 5 bases and J dropped 8 bases, with 22 bases sitting between them. Germline V gene sequence: CDR1 SGHRS, CDR2 YFSETQ. The CDR3 runs to 15 residues. Sequenced by immunoSEQ multiplex PCR; TCRdb stores in-frame clones only, minus some. The sample carries 25,000 to 40,000 clones, over 85% recorded once. This sequence joins TRBV5-1 and TRBJ1-2; TRBD1 is a possible D gene (6 bases). The receptor comes from a human donor in good health. Some clones in this sample may be carry-over from other donors' samples. Sample: PBMCs. This CDR3 is CASSQQGDLREGYTF. The CDR3 nucleotides read TGCGCCAGCAGTCAACAGGGTGACCTAAGGGAGGGCTACACCTTC.